What follows are 15 T cell receptor beta chains derived from one specimen sequenced in a study of blood T cell repertoires in COVID-19. The data were produced by immunoSEQ multiplex PCR, yet TCRdb's version contains in-frame clones alone and is incomplete. The data show 180,000 or so clones, with around 87% seen just once and 3.7% held by the top ten. Sequenced sample: peripheral blood. The receptors originated from a man younger than 30 with active or convalescent COVID-19.

The chain carries TRBV4-1 and TRBJ2-1; 9 bases fit TRBD1. The germline CDR1 and CDR2 sequences are MGHRA and YSYEKL. With V trimmed by 5 bases and J by 4 bases, 6 bases remained unmatched. This CDR3 is built from 15 residues. The CDR3: CASSSDRGIYNEQFF. CDR3 in DNA: TGCGCCAGCAGCTCCGACAGGGGGATATACAATGAGCAGTTCTTC.

The V gene is TRBV7-8, the J gene TRBJ2-7; TRBD1 is a possible D gene (5 bases). The CDR3 is 15 amino acids. With 6 bases removed from V and 5 bases from J, the gap between germline ends came to 20 bases. CDR1 is SGHVS, CDR2 FQNEAQ, per germline. CDR3 sequence reads: CASSPDGHQGNEQYV. DNA of the CDR3: TGTGCCAGCAGTCCCGATGGGCACCAGGGTAACGAGCAGTACGTC.

This clone was picked up one time. The chain has TRBV3-1 (or the pseudogene TRBV3-2) and TRBJ2-3, with no clear D. This CDR3 spans 15 amino acids. Trimming pared 0 bases from V and 2 bases from J, leaving 9 bases between. The germline V gene has CDR1 LGHDT and CDR2 YNNKEL (reference sequence). The CDR3 loop reads CASSQERIPTDTQYF. The CDR3 DNA reads as TGTGCCAGCAGCCAAGAGCGAATCCCCACAGATACGCAGTATTTT.

The chain links TRBV2 to TRBJ2-2, with D hard to call. V dropped 7 bases and J dropped 2 bases, with 5 bases sitting between them. Germline CDR1 and CDR2: SNHLY and FYNNEI. The CDR3 consists of 12 residues. The CDR3 DNA follows: TGTGCCAGCACCCTCAACACCGGGGAGCTGTTTTTT. Protein product: CASTLNTGELFF. The full variable domain, completed using reference TRBV2 and TRBJ2-2, is EPEVTQTPSHQVTQMGQEVILRCVPISNHLYFYWYRQILGQKVEFLVSFYNNEISEKSEIFDDQFSVERPDGSNFTLKIRSTKLEDSAMYFCASTLNTGELFFGEGSRLTVL.

The chain joins TRBV18 to TRBJ2-1; a possible D gene is TRBD2 (5 bases). CDR3 length: 14 amino acids. V dropped 4 bases and J dropped 4 bases, with 11 bases sitting between them. Germline V gene sequence: CDR1 KGHSH, CDR2 LQKENI. CDR3 nucleotides: TGTGCCAGCTCACTAACTAGGATTTACAATGAGCAGTTCTTC. Encoded protein: CASSLTRIYNEQFF.

The V and J genes are TRBV19 and TRBJ2-1, with 11 positions matching TRBD2. From germline, CDR1 is LNHDA and CDR2 SQIVND (reference sequence). The J segment lost 8 bases and the V segment lost 6 bases, leaving 9 bases of the junction unmatched. The CDR3 is 15 amino acids. The CDR3 here is CASSSLAGGLDEQFF. CDR3 sequence (DNA): TGTGCCAGTAGCTCGCTAGCGGGAGGTCTCGATGAGCAGTTCTTC.

Only one count was recorded for this clone. V usage is TRBV5-1 and J usage is TRBJ1-1, with a weak D call TRBD1 (6 bases). V lost 0 bases and J 4 bases, leaving 16 bases between the germline ends. The CDR3 contains 16 residues. The germline CDR1 and CDR2 sequences are SGHRS and YFSETQ. In nucleotides, the CDR3 is TGCGCCAGCAGCTTGGCTCTTGTGACAGGTCCCACTGAAGCTTTCTTT. Protein: CASSLALVTGPTEAFF. The full variable domain, with the rest looked up from reference TRBV5-1 and TRBJ1-1, is KAGVTQTPRYLIKTRGQQVTLSCSPISGHRSVSWYQQTPGQGLQFLFEYFSETQRNKGNFPGRFSGRQFSNSRSEMNVSTLELGDSALYLCASSLALVTGPTEAFFGQGTRLTVV.

The rearrangement links TRBV10-3 to TRBJ2-2, with D perhaps TRBD2 (5 bases). The V end lost 6 bases, the J end lost 5 bases, and 16 bases lay between the germline ends. CDR3 size: 15 residues. Germline CDR1 reads ENHRY; CDR2 reads SYGVKD. The CDR3 here is CAIRPGSMSTGELFF. CDR3 sequence (DNA): TGTGCCATCAGACCGGGAAGTATGTCGACCGGGGAGCTGTTTTTT.

V is TRBV14 and J is TRBJ2-7; 10 bases agree with TRBD2. Germline loops: CDR1 SGHDN, CDR2 FVKESK. Unmatched junction bases numbered 4, after V lost 3 bases and J lost 2 bases. This CDR3 is built from 15 residues. The CDR3 loop is CASSHTSGITYEQYF. In DNA form, the CDR3 reads TGTGCCAGCAGCCATACTAGCGGGATCACCTACGAGCAGTACTTC.

V and J are TRBV6-2 or TRBV6-3 and TRBJ2-6, with 8 bases aligning to TRBD2. This CDR3 has 20 amino acids. The V and J ends lost 5 bases and 0 bases, in that order; junction bases with no gene match: 15. CDR1 is MNHEY, CDR2 SVGEGT, per germline. The chain's CDR3 is CASSGEPLLAESSGANVLTF. The CDR3 DNA follows: TGTGCCAGCAGTGGCGAGCCCCTACTAGCGGAGAGCTCTGGGGCCAACGTCCTGACTTTC.

This chain uses TRBV11-3 with TRBJ2-3; D is perhaps TRBD2 (5 bases). This CDR3 has 17 residues. Germline V gene sequence: CDR1 SGHNT, CDR2 YENEEA. The V end was cut by 1 base, the J end by 2 bases, with 16 bases between. The CDR3 spells CASSLGGYRYFTDTQYF. CDR3 sequence (DNA): TGTGCCAGCAGCTTAGGCGGGTATCGGTATTTCACAGATACGCAGTATTTT.

This chain links TRBV14 with TRBJ1-2, with D unresolved. This CDR3 is built from 12 residues. Per the germline V gene, CDR1 is SGHDN and CDR2 is FVKESK. Trimming pared 0 bases from V and 8 bases from J, leaving 7 bases between. CDR3 in DNA: TGTGCCAGCAGCCAAGATTGGAGGGGCTACACCTTC. This codes for CASSQDWRGYTF.

This CDR3 is CASSQGERSSYNEQFF. The CDR3 DNA is TGCGCCAGCAGCCAAGGGGAGCGCAGCTCCTACAATGAGCAGTTCTTC. The V call is TRBV4-1, the J call TRBJ2-1; weak D call: TRBD2 (5 bases). Germline V gene sequence: CDR1 MGHRA, CDR2 YSYEKL. V was cut by 1 base and J by 0 bases, with 10 bases left in between. CDR3 length: 16 residues.

The chain carries TRBV10-3 and TRBJ2-7; D is undetermined. The CDR3 extends over 13 amino acids. Trimming left V 0 bases short and J 4 bases short, with 7 bases between. Per the germline V gene, CDR1 is ENHRY and CDR2 is SYGVKD. For the CDR3, the DNA is TGTGCCATCAGTGAGTCCGACACGTACGAGCAGTACGTC. It specifies CAISESDTYEQYV.

The chain links TRBV6-1 to TRBJ1-1; D might be TRBD1 (6 bases). Germline loops: CDR1 MNHNS, CDR2 SASEGT. V lost 1 base and J lost 6, with 18 bases in between. The CDR3 is 16 residues long. The CDR3 protein is CASSEGVAGAGAEAFF. The CDR3 bases are TGTGCCAGCAGTGAAGGCGTGGCAGGGGCGGGGGCTGAAGCTTTCTTT.